Ten or more counts support the clone carrying this TCR beta chain. TCRdb redid the calling of the 5' RACE reads with MiXCR, one entry per CDR3 protein. The sample has a few hundred thousand distinct CDR3 sequences, about 5% seen once; the top ten hold approximately 3.5%. This CDR3 comprises 15 residues. The germline gives CDR1 SGHNT, CDR2 YYREEE (reference sequence). Trimming pared 5 bases from V and 2 bases from J, leaving 14 bases between. These data originate in a study of T cells after yellow fever vaccination. The clonotype originates from a man aged 18 to 35 who received the YFV17D yellow fever vaccine. The input for sequencing was CD4+ T cells sorted from PBMCs, taken on the day of the yellow fever booster vaccination. V gene TRBV5-4 combines with J gene TRBJ1-5; D unclear. CDR3 protein: CASSTHGDGNQPQHF. The CDR3 bases are TGTGCCAGCAGTACGCACGGCGACGGCAATCAGCCCCAGCATTTT. Full variable domain (outside the CDR3, taken from reference TRBV5-4 and TRBJ1-5): ETGVTQSPTHLIKTRGQQVTLRCSSQSGHNTVSWYQQALGQGPQFIFQYYREEENGRGNFPPRFSGLQFPNYSSELNVNALELDDSALYLCASSTHGDGNQPQHFGDGTRLSIL.